Listed below are T cell receptor beta chains from one sample, sequenced in a study of STAT3 mutations in large granular lymphocyte leukemia. Data came from immunoSEQ multiplex PCR; TCRdb stores just in-frame clones and leaves some out. Of approximately 17,000 clones listed, 84% are singletons. The sample consisted of peripheral blood mononuclear cells. The source of these receptors is a middle-aged man with T-cell large granular lymphocyte leukemia. Some clones in this sample may be carry-over from other donors' samples. Each CDR3 is given with its conserved first and last residue. The D gene is left open where the match is weak. Clone sizes are given selectively: once, few, many, or a class where the clone is expanded.

D gene	clone size	V gene	J gene	CDR3 protein	CDR3 DNA
NA	NA	TRBV2	TRBJ2-7	CASKTGPSGQYF	TGTGCCAGCAAGACCGGGCCCAGCGGGCAGTACTTC
NA	NA	TRBV5-1	TRBJ2-3	CASSLAQGGNTDTQYF	TGCGCCAGCAGCTTGGCCCAGGGCGGGAACACAGATACGCAGTATTTT
NA	NA	TRBV7-6	TRBJ2-6	CASSQEPRNGANVLTF	TGTGCCAGCAGCCAAGAGCCTAGGAATGGGGCCAACGTCCTGACTTTC
NA	NA	TRBV5-5	TRBJ2-5	CASTRGLETQYF	TGTGCCAGCACCCGAGGGTTGGAGACCCAGTACTTC
NA	NA	TRBV5-1	TRBJ2-7	CASSLEVGQGSYEQYF	TGCGCCAGCAGCTTGGAGGTAGGGCAGGGGAGCTACGAGCAGTACTTC
NA	NA	TRBV19	TRBJ2-3	CASSQGVPGTDTQYF	TGTGCCAGTAGTCAGGGCGTACCGGGCACAGATACGCAGTATTTT
NA	NA	TRBV5-6	TRBJ1-2	CASSLSGRDSYGYTF	TGTGCCAGCAGCTTGTCAGGGCGAGACAGCTATGGCTACACCTTC
NA	NA	TRBV5-1	TRBJ1-1	CASSSSQVQGWNTEAFF	TGCGCCAGCAGCTCCTCGCAGGTACAAGGGTGGAACACTGAAGCTTTCTTT
NA	NA	TRBV6-5	TRBJ1-5	CASSKRRDQPQHF	TGTGCCAGCTCGAAGAGGCGGGATCAGCCCCAGCATTTT
NA	NA	TRBV14	TRBJ2-7	CASSPTSAGEQYF	TGTGCCAGCAGCCCGACTAGTGCCGGCGAGCAGTACTTC
NA	NA	TRBV5-4	TRBJ1-3	CASSSPGNTIYF	TGTGCCAGCAGTTCTCCTGGAAACACCATATATTTT
NA	NA	TRBV4-1	TRBJ2-2	CASSQVLKGSTGELFF	TGCGCCAGCAGCCAAGTACTTAAAGGGAGCACCGGGGAGCTGTTTTTT
TRBD2	NA	TRBV7-9	TRBJ2-2	CARTGRDGELFF	TGTGCCAGAACCGGGAGGGACGGGGAGCTGTTTTTT
NA	NA	TRBV11-1	TRBJ2-5	CASSLVGFGTGETQYF	TGTGCCAGCAGCTTAGTGGGTTTCGGAACAGGGGAGACCCAGTACTTC
NA	NA	TRBV14	TRBJ1-2	CASSPVQGRGYTF	TGTGCCAGCAGCCCAGTACAGGGAAGAGGCTACACCTTC
NA	NA	TRBV6-5	TRBJ2-2	CASSYSRVNTGELFF	TGTGCCAGCAGTTACTCGCGGGTGAACACCGGGGAGCTGTTTTTT
NA	NA	TRBV27	TRBJ2-1	CASRSAGQRYNEQFF	TGTGCCAGCAGGAGCGCGGGACAGAGATACAATGAGCAGTTCTTC
NA	NA	TRBV11-2	TRBJ2-7	CASSLAPTTYEQYF	TGTGCCAGCAGCTTAGCGCCGACCACCTACGAGCAGTACTTC
TRBD1	NA	TRBV28	TRBJ2-6	CASSPGQDSNVLTF	TGTGCCAGCAGCCCGGGACAGGATTCCAACGTCCTGACTTTC
NA	once	TRBV4-3	TRBJ2-6	CASSQKGGSGANVLTF	TGCGCCAGCAGCCAAAAAGGGGGCTCTGGGGCCAACGTCCTGACTTTC
TRBD2	NA	TRBV28	TRBJ2-3	CASSFNWWREGDTQYF	TGTGCCAGCAGTTTCAATTGGTGGCGGGAGGGCGATACGCAGTATTTT